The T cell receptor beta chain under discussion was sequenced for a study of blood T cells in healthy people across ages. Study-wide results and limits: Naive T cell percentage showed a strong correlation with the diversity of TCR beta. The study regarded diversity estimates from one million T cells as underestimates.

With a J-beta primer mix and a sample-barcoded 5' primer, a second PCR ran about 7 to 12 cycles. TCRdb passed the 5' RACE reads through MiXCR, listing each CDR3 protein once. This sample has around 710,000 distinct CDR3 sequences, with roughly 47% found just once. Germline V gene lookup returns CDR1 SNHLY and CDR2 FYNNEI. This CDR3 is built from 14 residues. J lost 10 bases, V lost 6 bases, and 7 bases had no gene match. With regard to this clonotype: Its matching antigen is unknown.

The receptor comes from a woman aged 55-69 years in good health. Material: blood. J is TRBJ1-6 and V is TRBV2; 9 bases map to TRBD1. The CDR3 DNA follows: TGTGCCAGCAGGCCGACAGGGGGGGAATCACCCCTCCACTTT. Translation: CASRPTGGESPLHF. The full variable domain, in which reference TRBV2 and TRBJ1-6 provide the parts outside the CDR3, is EPEVTQTPSHQVTQMGQEVILRCVPISNHLYFYWYRQILGQKVEFLVSFYNNEISEKSEIFDDQFSVERPDGSNFTLKIRSTKLEDSAMYFCASRPTGGESPLHFGNGTRLTVT.